This is a list of T cell receptor beta chains from one sample in a study of blood T cell repertoires in COVID-19. The protocol was immunoSEQ multiplex PCR, while the TCRdb copy is restricted to in-frame clones and leaves out a portion. The data contain some 200,000 clones, 84% of them singletons. The sequenced sample was peripheral blood. The receptors were sampled from a middle-aged woman who had recovered from COVID-19. The CDR3 runs from the conserved cysteine through the conserved F or W. A D gene is named only where the DNA matches it firmly. Clone size, where shown, is once, few, many, or a class for clones that have expanded.

v_call: TRBV7-9
d_call: TRBD2
j_call: TRBJ2-3
clone_size: .
cdr3_nt: TGTGCCAGCAGCCACCGGACTAGCGGGGGGTCAGATACGCAGTATTTT
cdr3_aa: CASSHRTSGGSDTQYF

v_call: TRBV7-9
d_call: .
j_call: TRBJ2-2
clone_size: .
cdr3_nt: TGTGCCAGCAGCTTTAGGAACACCGGGGAGCTGTTTTTT
cdr3_aa: CASSFRNTGELFF

v_call: TRBV7-2
d_call: TRBD2
j_call: TRBJ2-6
clone_size: .
cdr3_nt: TGTGCCAGCAGCTTATCTAGCGGGCTTACTGGGGCCAACGTCCTGACTTTC
cdr3_aa: CASSLSSGLTGANVLTF

v_call: TRBV28
d_call: .
j_call: TRBJ2-7
clone_size: once
cdr3_nt: TGTGCCAGCAGTTTAGCCCATTCGGGCTACGAGCAGTACTTC
cdr3_aa: CASSLAHSGYEQYF

v_call: TRBV2
d_call: TRBD2
j_call: TRBJ2-5
clone_size: .
cdr3_nt: TGTGCCAGCAGGGGCGTACGGGGGGATCAAAAGACCCAGTACTTC
cdr3_aa: CASRGVRGDQKTQYF

v_call: TRBV5-5
d_call: .
j_call: TRBJ1-4
clone_size: .
cdr3_nt: TGTGCCAGCAGCCCCATTAGGAGCAATGAAAAACTGTTTTTT
cdr3_aa: CASSPIRSNEKLFF

v_call: TRBV11-3
d_call: TRBD1
j_call: TRBJ1-2
clone_size: .
cdr3_nt: TGTGCCAGCAGCTTAACTCACCCATACGGGACAGGCGGACCTGACTATGGCTACACCTTC
cdr3_aa: CASSLTHPYGTGGPDYGYTF

v_call: TRBV2
d_call: .
j_call: TRBJ1-6
clone_size: few
cdr3_nt: TGTGCCAGCAGTTACTATGAGGACTTAAGTAATTCACCCCTCCACTTT
cdr3_aa: CASSYYEDLSNSPLHF

v_call: TRBV21-1
d_call: .
j_call: TRBJ1-4
clone_size: .
cdr3_nt: TGTGCCAGCAGCACCCGACAGGTACGAAACCAGATCTCTGAAAAACTGTTTTTT
cdr3_aa: CASSTRQVRNQISEKLFF

v_call: TRBV7-2
d_call: .
j_call: TRBJ2-3
clone_size: few
cdr3_nt: TGTGCCAGCAGCCTTGGACTGTCCACAGATACGCAGTATTTT
cdr3_aa: CASSLGLSTDTQYF

v_call: TRBV6-5
d_call: .
j_call: TRBJ1-1
clone_size: .
cdr3_nt: TGTGCCAGCAGTTACCGGCCGGGCGGCGGGGCTTTCTTT
cdr3_aa: CASSYRPGGGAFF

v_call: TRBV7-3
d_call: .
j_call: TRBJ2-2
clone_size: .
cdr3_nt: TGTGCCAGCAGCTTACTCCCGACAGGGAACACCGGGGAGCTGTTTTTT
cdr3_aa: CASSLLPTGNTGELFF

v_call: TRBV23-1
d_call: .
j_call: TRBJ1-4
clone_size: .
cdr3_nt: TGCGCCAGCAGTCAACCCCGGTGCGAGACAGATAATGAAAAACTGTTTTTT
cdr3_aa: CASSQPRCETDNEKLFF

v_call: TRBV5-1
d_call: TRBD1
j_call: TRBJ1-2
clone_size: .
cdr3_nt: TGCGCCAGCAGCTTTACCACGGACAGGGGAGACGGGGATTATGGCTACACCTTC
cdr3_aa: CASSFTTDRGDGDYGYTF

v_call: TRBV6-1
d_call: TRBD1
j_call: TRBJ1-1
clone_size: .
cdr3_nt: TGTGCCAGCAGTGAGTTAACCGGGACAGGTGGCACTGAAGCTTTCTTT
cdr3_aa: CASSELTGTGGTEAFF

v_call: TRBV27
d_call: .
j_call: TRBJ2-3
clone_size: .
cdr3_nt: TGTGCCAGCAGTCCTCCAACTGTACTCCTCGGCACAGATACGCAGTATTTT
cdr3_aa: CASSPPTVLLGTDTQYF

v_call: TRBV4-3
d_call: .
j_call: TRBJ1-2
clone_size: once
cdr3_nt: TGCGCCAGCAGCCAGGGCGATCTAGGGGAAGCCTACACCTTC
cdr3_aa: CASSQGDLGEAYTF

v_call: TRBV4-2
d_call: .
j_call: TRBJ2-2
clone_size: .
cdr3_nt: TGTGCCAGCAGCCAAGACGTGTTTGGGGGACTGAACACCGGGGAGCTGTTTTTT
cdr3_aa: CASSQDVFGGLNTGELFF

v_call: TRBV12-3/TRBV12-4
d_call: .
j_call: TRBJ2-2
clone_size: .
cdr3_nt: TGTGCCAGCAGTTTGGGACAAACCGGGGAGCTGTTTTTT
cdr3_aa: CASSLGQTGELFF

v_call: TRBV7-9
d_call: TRBD1
j_call: TRBJ2-7
clone_size: .
cdr3_nt: TGTGCCAGCAGCCCCAATCCAGTAAGACAGGGCAAGGGCTACGAGCAGTACTTC
cdr3_aa: CASSPNPVRQGKGYEQYF

v_call: TRBV6-5
d_call: .
j_call: TRBJ1-2
clone_size: .
cdr3_nt: TGTGCCAGCAGTTACTCGTTCGGGTTTAGCTATGGCTACACCTTC
cdr3_aa: CASSYSFGFSYGYTF

v_call: TRBV7-3
d_call: .
j_call: TRBJ2-2
clone_size: .
cdr3_nt: TGTGCCAGCAGCTTACTCGCCCACGGGGGACCCGGGGAGCTGTTTTTT
cdr3_aa: CASSLLAHGGPGELFF

v_call: TRBV11-2
d_call: .
j_call: TRBJ1-1
clone_size: .
cdr3_nt: TGTGCCAGCAGCAGGACCAGGGGCACTGAAGCTTTCTTT
cdr3_aa: CASSRTRGTEAFF

v_call: TRBV10-2
d_call: TRBD2
j_call: TRBJ2-1
clone_size: .
cdr3_nt: TGCGCCAGCAGGAAAGCGGGGGGCCAAAACAATGAGCAGTTCTTC
cdr3_aa: CASRKAGGQNNEQFF

v_call: TRBV6-5
d_call: TRBD2
j_call: TRBJ2-3
clone_size: .
cdr3_nt: TGTGCCAGCAGCCCCAGGACTAGCGGGGGGAATACGCAGTATTTT
cdr3_aa: CASSPRTSGGNTQYF

v_call: TRBV30
d_call: .
j_call: TRBJ2-7
clone_size: .
cdr3_nt: TGTGCCTGGAGTGTACTCGGGTCGAGCTACGAGCAGTACTTC
cdr3_aa: CAWSVLGSSYEQYF

v_call: TRBV28
d_call: TRBD1
j_call: TRBJ1-2
clone_size: .
cdr3_nt: TGTGCCAGCAGCCCAAATCCGGGACAGGGATACTATGGCTACACCTTC
cdr3_aa: CASSPNPGQGYYGYTF

v_call: TRBV18
d_call: .
j_call: TRBJ1-6
clone_size: once
cdr3_nt: TGTGCCAGCTCACAGGACTGGCGGAATTCACCCCTCCACTTT
cdr3_aa: CASSQDWRNSPLHF

v_call: TRBV7-2
d_call: TRBD2
j_call: TRBJ2-7
clone_size: .
cdr3_nt: TGTGCCAGCAGCCTACAGCGGGGGAACTACGAGCAGTACTTC
cdr3_aa: CASSLQRGNYEQYF

v_call: TRBV19
d_call: .
j_call: TRBJ2-5
clone_size: .
cdr3_nt: TGTGCCAGTAGTATTCTACGGGGCAGGGGCCCCCAAGAGACCCAGTACTTC
cdr3_aa: CASSILRGRGPQETQYF

v_call: TRBV28
d_call: .
j_call: TRBJ2-2
clone_size: few
cdr3_nt: TGTGCCAGCAGTCAAGGGAGTGGCACCGGGGAGCTGTTTTTT
cdr3_aa: CASSQGSGTGELFF

v_call: TRBV10-3
d_call: TRBD1
j_call: TRBJ1-1
clone_size: .
cdr3_nt: TGTGCCATCAGCCCTGACAGGGGGCGAGCTTTCTTT
cdr3_aa: CAISPDRGRAFF

v_call: TRBV7-2
d_call: TRBD2
j_call: TRBJ2-1
clone_size: .
cdr3_nt: TGTGCCAGCAGCTTAGGACGGACTAGCGGGGGGGCCTTTGCCGAGCAGTTCTTC
cdr3_aa: CASSLGRTSGGAFAEQFF

v_call: TRBV5-4
d_call: .
j_call: TRBJ2-5
clone_size: .
cdr3_nt: TGTGCCAGCGGGGGGGCCGCGACGGAGACCCAGTACTTC
cdr3_aa: CASGGAATETQYF

v_call: TRBV19
d_call: TRBD1
j_call: TRBJ2-2
clone_size: few
cdr3_nt: TGTGCCAGTAGTACCGGGACAGGGAACACCGGGGAGCTGTTTTTT
cdr3_aa: CASSTGTGNTGELFF

v_call: TRBV10-1
d_call: .
j_call: TRBJ2-7
clone_size: .
cdr3_nt: TGCGCCAGCAGTGAGCTGGCTACGGGGGAGCAGTACTTC
cdr3_aa: CASSELATGEQYF

v_call: TRBV6-5
d_call: .
j_call: TRBJ1-1
clone_size: few
cdr3_nt: TGTGCCAGCAGTTACTCGATTTACAGGAACACTGAAGCTTTCTTT
cdr3_aa: CASSYSIYRNTEAFF

v_call: TRBV6-5
d_call: TRBD1
j_call: TRBJ1-2
clone_size: few
cdr3_nt: TGTGCCAGCAGCAACAAGGGGGCAGACTATGGCTACACCTTC
cdr3_aa: CASSNKGADYGYTF

v_call: TRBV5-5
d_call: TRBD1
j_call: TRBJ1-2
clone_size: .
cdr3_nt: TGTGCCAGCAGCTTAAACACAGGGGCTGGCTACACCTTC
cdr3_aa: CASSLNTGAGYTF

v_call: TRBV12-3/TRBV12-4
d_call: .
j_call: TRBJ2-7
clone_size: .
cdr3_nt: TGTGCCAGCAGCACCGGACTCCCCTACGAGCAGTACTTC
cdr3_aa: CASSTGLPYEQYF

v_call: TRBV6-5
d_call: .
j_call: TRBJ1-5
clone_size: .
cdr3_nt: TGTGCCAGCAGTTACTCGTCAGGGCTCGATCAGCCCCAGCATTTT
cdr3_aa: CASSYSSGLDQPQHF

v_call: TRBV29-1
d_call: TRBD1
j_call: TRBJ1-2
clone_size: .
cdr3_nt: TGCAGCGTTGATGCGGGACAGGGTGACAGCTACACCTTC
cdr3_aa: CSVDAGQGDSYTF

v_call: TRBV30
d_call: .
j_call: TRBJ2-1
clone_size: .
cdr3_nt: TGTGCCTGGAGCACGGGGGGCGGGTATGAGCAGTTCTTC
cdr3_aa: CAWSTGGGYEQFF

v_call: TRBV28
d_call: .
j_call: TRBJ2-3
clone_size: once
cdr3_nt: TGTGCCAGCAGGGGAACAGGGAGTGGGGGCACAGATACGCAGTATTTT
cdr3_aa: CASRGTGSGGTDTQYF

v_call: TRBV13
d_call: .
j_call: TRBJ2-1
clone_size: .
cdr3_nt: TGTGCCAGCAGCAGTAGTTTCCTCTACAATGAGCAGTTCTTC
cdr3_aa: CASSSSFLYNEQFF

v_call: TRBV7-2
d_call: TRBD1
j_call: TRBJ1-2
clone_size: .
cdr3_nt: TGTGCCAGCAGCTGGGGACAGAGGGATGGCTACACCTTC
cdr3_aa: CASSWGQRDGYTF

v_call: TRBV7-9
d_call: .
j_call: TRBJ1-1
clone_size: few
cdr3_nt: TGTGCCAGCAGCTTATTTGCAGGGAAAACTGAAGCTTTCTTT
cdr3_aa: CASSLFAGKTEAFF

v_call: TRBV6-1
d_call: .
j_call: TRBJ1-1
clone_size: .
cdr3_nt: TGTGCCAGCAGTGAAGCTACCAGGGTCATGAACACTGAAGCTTTCTTT
cdr3_aa: CASSEATRVMNTEAFF

v_call: TRBV10-3
d_call: TRBD2
j_call: TRBJ2-7
clone_size: .
cdr3_nt: TGTGCCATCAGACTAGCGGGGGGCTACGAGCAGTACTTC
cdr3_aa: CAIRLAGGYEQYF

v_call: TRBV11-3
d_call: TRBD1
j_call: TRBJ2-3
clone_size: .
cdr3_nt: TGTGCCAGCAGGACCCACAGGGGTACAGATACGCAGTATTTT
cdr3_aa: CASRTHRGTDTQYF

v_call: TRBV19
d_call: TRBD1
j_call: TRBJ1-1
clone_size: .
cdr3_nt: TGTGCCAGTTTGGGACAGGGGTACACTGAAGCTTTCTTT
cdr3_aa: CASLGQGYTEAFF

v_call: TRBV6-6
d_call: TRBD1
j_call: TRBJ1-2
clone_size: .
cdr3_nt: TGTGCCAGCAGTTACCAACAGGGGCACTATGGCTACACCTTC
cdr3_aa: CASSYQQGHYGYTF

v_call: TRBV7-2
d_call: TRBD2
j_call: TRBJ2-2
clone_size: .
cdr3_nt: TGTGCCAGCAGCCCCCGGGGGGTCACGAACACCGGGGAGCTGTTTTTT
cdr3_aa: CASSPRGVTNTGELFF

v_call: TRBV10-3
d_call: .
j_call: TRBJ1-5
clone_size: .
cdr3_nt: TGTGCCATCAGTGTGGACAACGAGCAGCCCCAGCATTTT
cdr3_aa: CAISVDNEQPQHF

v_call: TRBV28
d_call: .
j_call: TRBJ1-2
clone_size: .
cdr3_nt: TGTGCCAGCAGTTTAATGGGGGACAAGAACTATGGCTACACCTTC
cdr3_aa: CASSLMGDKNYGYTF

v_call: TRBV28
d_call: TRBD1
j_call: TRBJ2-1
clone_size: .
cdr3_nt: TGTGCCAGCAGTTCCGGGACAGGGGGCAATGAGCAGTTCTTC
cdr3_aa: CASSSGTGGNEQFF

v_call: TRBV5-5
d_call: .
j_call: TRBJ1-1
clone_size: .
cdr3_nt: TGTGCCAGCCGGCGACAAAACACTGAAGCTTTCTTT
cdr3_aa: CASRRQNTEAFF

v_call: TRBV11-2
d_call: TRBD2
j_call: TRBJ2-7
clone_size: .
cdr3_nt: TGTGCCAGCAGCTTAGATGCGGGCGGGGGTTACGAGCAGTACTTC
cdr3_aa: CASSLDAGGGYEQYF

v_call: TRBV5-4
d_call: TRBD1
j_call: TRBJ2-7
clone_size: .
cdr3_nt: TGTGCCAGCAGCCTGGGACAGGGGAGCTCCTACGAGCAGTACTTC
cdr3_aa: CASSLGQGSSYEQYF

v_call: TRBV6-2/TRBV6-3
d_call: TRBD2
j_call: TRBJ2-2
clone_size: .
cdr3_nt: TGTGCCAGCAGTTACGGGGGACTAGATACCGGGGAGCTGTTTTTT
cdr3_aa: CASSYGGLDTGELFF